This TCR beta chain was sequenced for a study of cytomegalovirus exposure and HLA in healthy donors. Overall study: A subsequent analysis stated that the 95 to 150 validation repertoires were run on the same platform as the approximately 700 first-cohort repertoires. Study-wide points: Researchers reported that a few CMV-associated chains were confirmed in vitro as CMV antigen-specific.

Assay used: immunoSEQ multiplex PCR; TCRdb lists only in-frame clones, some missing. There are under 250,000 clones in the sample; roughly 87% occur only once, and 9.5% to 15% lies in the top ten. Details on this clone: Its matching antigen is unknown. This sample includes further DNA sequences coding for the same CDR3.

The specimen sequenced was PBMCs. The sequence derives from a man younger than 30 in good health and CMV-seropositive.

The CDR3 sequence: CASSLLGRQNTEAFF. CDR3 in DNA: TGCGCCAGCAGCTTACTCGGACGGCAGAACACTGAAGCTTTCTTT. The chain uses TRBV5-1 and TRBJ1-1; D is unclear. Germline CDR1 reads SGHRS; CDR2 reads YFSETQ. The CDR3 runs 15 residues. V was pared by 2 bases and J by 1 base, with 12 bases between. Complete variable domain (other parts from reference TRBV5-1 and TRBJ1-1): KAGVTQTPRYLIKTRGQQVTLSCSPISGHRSVSWYQQTPGQGLQFLFEYFSETQRNKGNFPGRFSGRQFSNSRSEMNVSTLELGDSALYLCASSLLGRQNTEAFFGQGTRLTVV.